Following are 7 T cell receptor beta chains from one sample sequenced in a study of regulatory T cells in long-lasting Graves disease. Time point in this sample: persistent/refractory GD, antithyroid drugs over 5 years with positive TRAb. TCR sequences were obtained from RNA taken from PBMCs. Construction of TCR beta libraries relied on iRepertoire HTBI primers and on Arm-PCR targeting CDR3 regions. One entry per CDR3 protein, called by TCRdb with MiXCR from the multiplex PCR reads. Among 650,000 to 850,000 distinct CDR3 sequences listed, around 30% were seen once. The input for sequencing was peripheral blood mononuclear cells (PBMCs), taken when the disease was refractory, from a patient treated with antithyroid drugs. These receptors all come from a female donor with Graves disease.

This chain uses TRBV19 with TRBJ2-7, with 7 bases fitting TRBD2. The germline gives CDR1 LNHDA, CDR2 SQIVND (reference sequence). V lost 9 bases to trimming and J lost 1 base; unmatched junction nucleotides: 9. The CDR3 totals 14 residues. The CDR3 DNA follows: TGTGCCAGCGCGGCTAGCGGACTATCCTACGAGCAGTACTTC. It translates to CASAASGLSYEQYF.

A note on this clonotype: Germline is not matched at one junction end, which may reflect a read error. The chain carries TRBV7-2 and TRBJ2-7, with a weak D call TRBD1 (6 bases). The CDR3 runs 11 residues. Germline values: CDR1 SGHTA, CDR2 FQGNSA. The CDR3 DNA reads TGTGCCAGCAGCTTGGGGGCGTGGTGGGACTTC. Its protein is CASSLGAWWDF. The full variable domain, its missing parts supplied by reference TRBV7-2 and TRBJ2-7, is GAGVSQSPSNKVTEKGKDVELRCDPISGHTALYWYRQSLGQGLEFLIYFQGNSAPDKSGLPSDRFSAERTGGSVSTLTIQRTQQEDSAVYLCASSLGAWWDFGPGTRLTVT.

This chain links TRBV20-1 with TRBJ1-1; possible D gene TRBD1, 6 bases. The CDR3 is 16 amino acids. With 3 bases removed from V and 3 bases from J, the gap between germline ends came to 20 bases. Germline values: CDR1 DFQATT, CDR2 SNEGSKA (reference sequence). CDR3 sequence: CSASLAGVITHTEAFF. The CDR3 DNA follows: TGCAGTGCTAGCCTCGCAGGGGTGATTACTCACACTGAAGCTTTCTTT.

This clonotype was counted only a few times. This chain joins TRBV7-3 and TRBJ1-1, with D uncertain. Germline V gene lookup returns CDR1 SGHTA and CDR2 FQGTGA. Trimming removed 6 bases at V and 1 base at J, with 15 bases between. This CDR3 region has 15 residues. CDR3 sequence (DNA): TGTGCCAGCAGTCCCTACGCCGAGGGGAACACTGAAGCTTTCTTT. Amino acids: CASSPYAEGNTEAFF.

The chain combines TRBV5-1 with TRBJ2-5; TRBD2 aligns across 11 bases. V was pared by 2 bases and J by 1 base, with 10 bases of the junction left unmatched. Germline V CDR1 and CDR2: SGHRS, YFSETQ. The CDR3 is 18 amino acids. Here the CDR3 DNA reads TGCGCCAGCAGCTTTCTAGCGGGAGGAAGAGGTCCCCAAGAGACCCAGTACTTC. This encodes CASSFLAGGRGPQETQYF.

The chain employs TRBV20-1 and TRBJ2-5, with 7 positions matching TRBD1. Germline V gives CDR1 DFQATT, CDR2 SNEGSKA (reference sequence). The CDR3 covers 13 residues. The trim removed 5 bases at V and 2 bases at J, leaving 5 bases unmatched. The CDR3 loop is CSAVPRGQETQYF. CDR3 in DNA: TGCAGTGCTGTCCCCAGGGGGCAAGAGACCCAGTACTTC.

This clonotype was observed a few times. The final CDR3 position lacks the conserved phenylalanine or tryptophan, pointing to a likely read error. The chain carries TRBV2 and TRBJ1-5; D might be TRBD1 (5 bases). V lost 6 bases and J lost 3, with 15 bases in between. The CDR3 length is 15 residues. Looked up from germline, CDR1 is SNHLY and CDR2 is FYNNEI. The CDR3 nucleotides read TGTGCCAGCAGAAAAACCGGACAAAACAATCAGCCCCAGCATTCT. Its translation: CASRKTGQNNQPQHS.